This T cell receptor (beta chain) was profiled in a study of PD-1 blockade in mismatch repair-deficient tumors. Germline V CDR1 and CDR2: SGHRS, YFSETQ. This CDR3 is 14 amino acids long. Trimming took 5 bases from V and 1 from J; bases not matched to a gene: 2. Sequenced by immunoSEQ multiplex PCR; TCRdb stores in-frame clones only, minus some. Altogether tens of thousands of clones are present, about 91% being singletons, with the ten largest covering approximately 15%. The specimen was peripheral blood, collected 52 weeks after starting pembrolizumab. The sequence came from an adult with mismatch repair-deficient cancer. This rearrangement joins TRBV5-1 to TRBJ2-2; 7 bases line up with TRBD1. The CDR3 here is CASRNRGNTGELFF. CDR3 DNA: TGCGCCAGCAGGAACAGGGGGAACACCGGGGAGCTGTTTTTT.